This is a list of T cell receptor beta chains from one sample in a study of CD8+CD57+ T cells in acquired aplastic anemia. TCRdb ran MiXCR on the reads and lists one entry per CDR3 protein. The table includes approximately 150,000 distinct CDR3 sequences, around half detected once. The sequenced material came from sorted CD4+, CD8+, or CD8+CD57+ T cells (not recorded which) from PBMCs. All receptors come from a human donor with aplastic anemia. The CDR3 runs from the conserved cysteine through the conserved F or W. The D gene is left open where the match is weak. Only some rows state a clone size, as once, few, many or a class for expanded clones.

-,TRBV4-1,TRBJ1-4,many,TGCGCCAGCAGCCCTCATCGAGTGGAAAAACTGTTTTTT,CASSPHRVEKLFF
-,TRBV24-1,TRBJ2-3,-,TGTGCCACCAGTCAGGTGGGGACAGATACGCAGTATTTT,CATSQVGTDTQYF
-,TRBV24-1,TRBJ1-4,few,TGTGCCACCAGTGACGGGGGAAAACTGTTTTTT,CATSDGGKLFF
-,TRBV2,TRBJ1-6,many,TGTGCCACCGGGAGGAGAGGGGGGGATTCACCCCTCCACTTT,CATGRRGGDSPLHF
-,TRBV9,TRBJ1-3,-,TGTGCCAGCAGCGTAAGCCCAATGTGGAACACCATATATTTT,CASSVSPMWNTIYF
-,TRBV25-1,TRBJ2-7,-,TGTGCCAGCAGTGACAGGAGGGGCAGTTCCTACGAGCAGTACTTC,CASSDRRGSSYEQYF
TRBD1,TRBV20-1,TRBJ1-6,-,TGCAGTGCTAGACCCGGGACAGGGGAGTATTCACCCCTCCACTTT,CSARPGTGEYSPLHF
-,TRBV24-1,TRBJ2-3,-,TGTGCCACCAGTGATTCTACATCAGGCACAGATACGCAGTATTTT,CATSDSTSGTDTQYF
-,TRBV12-3/TRBV12-4,TRBJ1-3,-,TGTGCCAGCAGTTGGGGTGGAAGTGGAAACACCATATATTTT,CASSWGGSGNTIYF
-,TRBV20-1,TRBJ2-2,once,TGCAGCGCCGCACGTGGCGGGGAGCTGTTTTTT,CSAARGGELFF
-,TRBV18,TRBJ1-5,-,TGTGCCAGCTCACCGGGACGGGGGGCTCATCAGCCCCAGCATTTT,CASSPGRGAHQPQHF
TRBD1,TRBV12-3/TRBV12-4,TRBJ1-1,many,TGTGCCAGCAGTTTAGCAGGGGGCATCACTGAAGCTTTCTTT,CASSLAGGITEAFF
-,TRBV20-1,TRBJ2-1,many,TGCAGTGCTAGAAGGGGCCATGAGCAGTTCTTC,CSARRGHEQFF
TRBD2,TRBV20-1,TRBJ2-5,many,TGCAGTGCTAGAATTAGCGGGGAAGAGACCCAGTACTTC,CSARISGEETQYF
-,TRBV2,TRBJ2-5,-,TGTGCCAGCGCAACTAGTCGAGAGACCCAGTACTTC,CASATSRETQYF
-,TRBV7-8,TRBJ2-7,-,TGTGCCAGCAGCCCCCCGGGACAAGTGGTCTACGAGCAGTACTTC,CASSPPGQVVYEQYF
-,TRBV10-1,TRBJ2-5,few,TGCGCCAGCAGTGAGTCCCCGGAGAGAATCCAGTACTTC,CASSESPERIQYF
-,TRBV5-5,TRBJ1-1,many,TGTGCCAGCAGCTTGAAACACGACACTGAAGCTTTCTTT,CASSLKHDTEAFF
-,TRBV20-1,TRBJ1-1,many,TGCAGTGCTAGTGATTCCAGTTTGAACACTGAAGCTTTCTTT,CSASDSSLNTEAFF
TRBD1,TRBV14,TRBJ2-1,-,TGTGCCAGTAGCCAAGATAGAGGGGGCGGGCAGTTCTTC,CASSQDRGGGQFF
TRBD2,TRBV10-3,TRBJ2-7,-,TGTGCCACAGAGCGGGGGGAGGGACGCGGAGGCGAGCAGTACTTC,CATERGEGRGGEQYF
-,TRBV20-1,TRBJ2-7,many,TGCAGTGCTAGAGCCTGGAGGTACGAGCAGTACTTC,CSARAWRYEQYF
-,TRBV29-1,TRBJ1-1,-,TGCAGCGTCCGACCGCCACGCACTGAAGCTTTCTTT,CSVRPPRTEAFF
-,TRBV7-2,TRBJ2-5,many,TGTGCCAGCAGCTCTGGACCTGCTGAGACCCAGTACTTC,CASSSGPAETQYF
TRBD1,TRBV10-3,TRBJ2-5,-,TGTGCCATCAGTGAGTTCAGGGGGCAAGAGACCCAGTACTTC,CAISEFRGQETQYF
-,TRBV7-9,TRBJ1-2,-,TGTGCCAGCAGCTTAGGTGAGGGAAACTATGGCTACACCTTC,CASSLGEGNYGYTF
-,TRBV25-1,TRBJ1-2,-,TGTGCCAGCGGTGAGTCGGTGACTATATTCTTATGTGCTAACTATGGCTACACCTTC,CASGESVTIFLCANYGYTF
TRBD2,TRBV2,TRBJ2-3,-,TGTGCCAGCACTGACCCCGGGGGGGTGCCAGATACGCAGTATTTT,CASTDPGGVPDTQYF
-,TRBV5-6,TRBJ1-2,many,TGTGCCAGCAGCTGGGGGGAGGGCTACACCTTC,CASSWGEGYTF
TRBD1,TRBV24-1,TRBJ1-3,-,TGTGCCACCAGCACAGGGGCCGGAAACACCATATACTTT,CATSTGAGNTIYF
TRBD2,TRBV20-1,TRBJ2-7,-,TGCAGTGCTATAGCGGGGCGTACCTACGAGCAGTACTTC,CSAIAGRTYEQYF
-,TRBV2,TRBJ1-2,-,TGTGCCAGCAGTTCCGTCGGGGGCAACTATGGCTACACCTTC,CASSSVGGNYGYTF
TRBD1,TRBV2,TRBJ1-2,-,TGTGCCAGCAGCCTTACCACAGGGGATGGCTACACCTTC,CASSLTTGDGYTF
-,TRBV29-1,TRBJ1-2,many,TGCAGCGTCCCCGACCCTAACTATGGCTACACCTTC,CSVPDPNYGYTF
-,TRBV4-1,TRBJ2-7,many,TGCGCCAGCAGCCAGGCGTATGCCTACGAGCAGTACTTC,CASSQAYAYEQYF
-,TRBV6-5,TRBJ1-1,many,TGTGCCAGCAGTTACTCGCAGGTCCCGAGGACTGAAGCTTTCTTT,CASSYSQVPRTEAFF
-,TRBV29-1,TRBJ1-1,few,TGCAGCGGGGGGAACACTGAAGCTTTCTTT,CSGGNTEAFF
-,TRBV5-5,TRBJ1-1,-,TGTGCCAGCAGCTTTAGGTCGGGCCCTAAGATCACTGAAGCTTTCTTT,CASSFRSGPKITEAFF
TRBD1,TRBV9,TRBJ1-2,-,TGTGCCAGCAGCGCGGGACAGCATTTCTATGGCTACACCTTC,CASSAGQHFYGYTF
-,TRBV6-1,TRBJ2-2,few,TGTGCCAGCAGTGAAAGCGCAGACACCGGGGAGCTGTTTTTT,CASSESADTGELFF
TRBD1,TRBV2,TRBJ2-5,many,TGTGCCAGCAGTGTGACAGGGCCCGGCACGGAGACCCAGTACTTC,CASSVTGPGTETQYF
TRBD2,TRBV24-1,TRBJ2-3,many,TGTGCCACGTCCCCGGGTTCTCTAGCGGGAGGAGGGGATACGCAGTATTTT,CATSPGSLAGGGDTQYF
-,TRBV6-1,TRBJ1-1,many,TGTGCCAGTTGTCAGCCCCGCACTGAAGCTTTCTTT,CASCQPRTEAFF
TRBD1,TRBV25-1,TRBJ1-6,-,TGTGCCAGCAGTGACTTTGGACAGGGAAATTCACCCCTCCACTTT,CASSDFGQGNSPLHF
TRBD1,TRBV29-1,TRBJ1-1,once,TGCAGCGTTGGGGCAGGGGGCAAGGGTGAAGCTTTCTTT,CSVGAGGKGEAFF
-,TRBV5-1,TRBJ1-1,many,TGCGCCAGCAGCTTAACGGGACACTTGAACACTGAAGCTTTCTTT,CASSLTGHLNTEAFF
TRBD1,TRBV20-1,TRBJ1-1,-,TGCAGTGCCCCCCGACAGGGGCTGAACACTGAAGCTTTCTTT,CSAPRQGLNTEAFF
-,TRBV3-1,TRBJ1-5,few,TGTGCCAGCAGCCCAACACATGGTAGCAATCAGCCCCAGCATTTT,CASSPTHGSNQPQHF
-,TRBV9,TRBJ2-2,many,TGTGCCAGCAGCGTAAGGAACACCGGGGAGCTGTTTTTT,CASSVRNTGELFF
TRBD2,TRBV20-1,TRBJ2-1,once,TGCAGTGCTAGATCGCGGGGGGGCTTAGATGAGCAGTTCTTC,CSARSRGGLDEQFF
-,TRBV6-1,TRBJ1-2,many,TGTGCCAGCAGTGAAGTAGGGAACGGCTACACCTTC,CASSEVGNGYTF
-,TRBV7-3,TRBJ1-5,-,TGTGCCAGCAGCGACAGAAAGTATCAGCCCCAGCATTTT,CASSDRKYQPQHF
TRBD1,TRBV5-4,TRBJ1-1,many,TGTGCCAGCAGCTCTTACAGGGGGCAGGGCACTGAAGCTTTCTTT,CASSSYRGQGTEAFF